These 5 T cell receptor beta chains originate from one sample sequenced in a study of T cell repertoires in cytomegalovirus infection. TCRdb used MiXCR to reprocess the reads, holding one entry per CDR3 protein. The data hold around 900,000 distinct CDR3 sequences, with around 31% observed a single time. These TCRs are of unknown antigen specificity. The sample consisted of cultured CD8+ T cells from PBMCs, taken from culture after CMV antigen stimulation. The receptors originated from a human donor in good health (CMV status not recorded). Some clones in this sample may be carry-over from other donors' samples.

This chain uses TRBV6-6 with TRBJ2-2; TRBD2 might be the D (7 bases). CDR3 length: 18 amino acids. The V end was cut by 4 bases, the J end by 7 bases, with 25 bases between. The germline CDR1 and CDR2 sequences are MNHNY and SVGAGI (reference sequence). Here the CDR3 reads CASSLSFGRGPRGGELFF. The CDR3, as DNA: TGTGCCAGCAGTTTAAGCTTCGGGCGGGGGCCGCGGGGCGGGGAGCTGTTTTTT.

This clonotype was seen ten or more times. The rearrangement uses TRBV7-9 and TRBJ1-1, with D unresolved. The germline CDR1 and CDR2 sequences are SEHNR and FQNEAQ (reference sequence). The CDR3 loop spans 11 amino acids. V dropped 6 bases and J dropped 4 bases, with 6 bases sitting between them. The CDR3 loop reads CASRTSTEAFF. CDR3 nucleotide sequence: TGTGCCAGCAGAACCAGCACTGAAGCTTTCTTT.

The chain is built from TRBV28 and TRBJ2-7, with D perhaps matching TRBD1 (5 bases). The CDR3 is 16 amino acids. Trimming stripped 5 bases from V and 2 bases from J, with 19 bases between. Germline CDR1 and CDR2: MDHEN and SYDVKM. The CDR3 here is CASSGSRQGRPYEQYV. CDR3 nucleotides: TGTGCCAGCAGTGGGTCGCGGCAGGGCCGTCCCTACGAGCAGTACGTC.

The chain carries TRBV12-3 or TRBV12-4 and TRBJ1-1; 7 bases align to TRBD1. The CDR3 is made up of 19 amino acids. The junction had 19 bases not matched to a gene; V was cut back by 6 bases and J by 0 bases. The CDR3 is CASSRTDRPNTLMNTEAFF. CDR3 DNA sequence: TGTGCCAGCAGCCGAACGGACAGGCCCAACACCTTGATGAACACTGAAGCTTTCTTT.

The chain has TRBV5-4 and TRBJ2-1; D possibly matches TRBD1 or TRBD2 (5 bases each). Trimming removed 5 bases from V and 6 bases from J, with 21 bases in between. Germline CDR1 and CDR2: SGHNT and YYREEE (reference sequence). This CDR3 is built from 16 residues. CDR3 bases: TGTGCCAGCAGTCTAGGCAGGTTAAATGGGGGCAATGAGCAGTTCTTC. As protein: CASSLGRLNGGNEQFF.